This T cell receptor (beta chain) emerged from a study of human T cells and chemical hapten exposure. Study-level points and caveats: TCRs above 1 in 1000 frequency did not change with DPC sensitization.

To note about this clonotype: Its antigen is unidentified.

Trimming removed 1 base at V and 4 bases at J, with 9 bases between. Per germline, CDR1 SGHTA and CDR2 FQGNSA. The CDR3 totals 14 residues. Time point of the sample: pre-sensitization, week 0. Regarding treatment: therapeutic diphenylcyclopropenone sensitization with weekly scalp DPC. Unfractionated whole blood yielded the extracted total RNA. The library tagged individual cDNA molecules with unique molecular identifiers. As originally analysed: Counts of TCRs in each sample centred on a median of about 95,000 and extended from around 25,000 to 690,000. A single record per CDR3 protein comes from TCRdb applying MiXCR to the RACE reads. It is TCRdb's table, rather than the study itself, that gives the V and J calls and clone size. The data contain tens of thousands of distinct CDR3 sequences, 12% of them seen just once; the ten biggest clones take up less than 2.5%.

Here the sequenced sample was whole blood, taken in connection with sensitization to the hapten diphenylcyclopropenone (DPC). This sequence originates from a woman in her thirties or forties with alopecia areata. Some clones in this sample may be carry-over from other donors' samples. The chain joins TRBV7-2 to TRBJ2-3, with D uncertain. The CDR3 nucleotides read TGTGCCAGCAGCTTAGGGCTAACGGCAGATACGCAGTATTTT. Amino acids: CASSLGLTADTQYF.